This TCR beta chain was observed in a study of cytomegalovirus exposure and HLA in healthy donors. On the study more broadly: Early release data held 75 million to 100 million unique TCRs from HLA-typed donors. Study-level findings and limits: Trimming of TCR beta V- and J-genes showed a link, identified in a later analysis, to a missense DCLRE1C variant. Later analysis revealed greater clonal expansion in HLA-associated TCR beta chains than in equally common others.

13 Jbeta primers and 60 Vbeta primers were used for the PCR. Sequencing was performed with immunoSEQ multiplex PCR; in TCRdb, only in-frame clones are kept and a portion is missing. The sample lists approximately 150,000 clones; roughly 87% were seen once. A few counts support this clone. Its antigen is unidentified. The V end lost 7 bases, the J end lost 13 bases, and 16 bases lay between the germline ends. CDR3 length: 12 residues. Germline V gene sequence: CDR1 MNHEY, CDR2 SMNVEV (reference sequence). The sequencing input was PBMCs. The chain recombines TRBV27 with TRBJ1-4; tentatively, D is TRBD1 (6 bases). The TCR sequence derives from a woman in her thirties in good health and CMV-seronegative. CDR3 amino acids: CASTGKGGGLFF. The DNA of the CDR3 is TGTGCCAGCACTGGGAAAGGGGGGGGACTGTTTTTT.